Each of the 12 T cell receptor beta chains below was sequenced from the same sample in a study of shared clonotypes between healthy human individuals. The assay was immunoSEQ multiplex PCR, and TCRdb's table has in-frame clones only and misses some. The sample records 2.3 million or so clones, more than 85% being singletons. The sequenced sample consisted of naive CD4+ T cells from PBMCs. Sample subset: CD45RA+ positively selected. Receptor source: a man aged 18 to 30 in good health. Some clones in this sample may be carry-over from other donors' samples.

This rearrangement joins TRBV10-3 to TRBJ1-2; 7 bases agree with TRBD1. Germline CDR1 reads ENHRY; CDR2 reads SYGVKD. This CDR3 is 16 amino acids long. The J segment lost 6 bases and the V segment lost 6 bases, leaving 16 bases of the junction unmatched. CDR3 DNA sequence: TGTGCCATCAGGGATGGGGCAGATACAGGGGCCCATGGCTACACCTTC. Encoded protein: CAIRDGADTGAHGYTF.

Comment on this clone: Other DNA sequences in this sample translate to the same CDR3. J is TRBJ1-4 and V is TRBV5-1; 7 bases are a match to TRBD1. V shed 4 bases and J 4 bases; nucleotides not matched to a gene: 4. The CDR3 contains 14 residues. CDR1 is SGHRS, CDR2 YFSETQ, per germline. For the CDR3, the DNA is TGCGCCAGCAGCCCGGGACAGCTTAATGAAAAACTGTTTTTT. Residues: CASSPGQLNEKLFF.

The chain recombines TRBV9 with TRBJ2-2, with TRBD1 as a possible D gene (5 bases). The CDR3 loop spans 12 amino acids. Looked up from germline, CDR1 is SGDLS and CDR2 is YYNGEE. Deletions cut 5 bases from V and 6 bases from J, with 8 bases between. The CDR3: CASSQGAGELFF. The CDR3 nucleotides are TGTGCCAGCAGTCAGGGTGCCGGGGAGCTGTTTTTT.

The chain carries TRBV2 and TRBJ1-2; 10 nucleotides agree with TRBD1. This CDR3 is built from 12 residues. From germline, CDR1 is SNHLY and CDR2 FYNNEI. Trimming at V came to 9 bases and at J to 3 bases, leaving 1 base not matched to a gene. CDR3 region: CARGQGDYGYTF. DNA of the CDR3: TGTGCCAGAGGACAGGGGGACTATGGCTACACCTTC.

The chain recombines TRBV28 with TRBJ2-7, with D possibly called TRBD1 or TRBD2 (5 bases each). Germline lookup yields CDR1 MDHEN and CDR2 SYDVKM. The CDR3 consists of 14 residues. Trimming took 5 bases from V and 2 from J, leaving 13 bases between them. This chain's CDR3 is CASSHGTATYEQYF. CDR3 nucleotide sequence: TGTGCCAGCAGTCACGGGACGGCCACCTACGAGCAGTACTTC.

This rearrangement joins TRBV7-3 to TRBJ2-6; 8 bases map to TRBD1. V shed 5 bases and J 1 base; nucleotides not matched to a gene: 4. Germline CDR1 reads SGHTA; CDR2 reads FQGTGA. This CDR3 has 16 residues. CDR3 sequence (DNA): TGTGCCAGCAGCATGCAGGGGGCGTCTGGGGCCAACGTCCTGACTTTC. Amino acid sequence: CASSMQGASGANVLTF.

The CDR3 nucleotides are TGTGCCAGCAGCCAATCGACAGGGGCCTACGAGCAGTACTTC. Amino acids: CASSQSTGAYEQYF. The J gene is TRBJ2-7, the V gene TRBV11-2, with TRBD1 identical over 8 bases. V lost 5 bases to trimming and J lost 2 bases; unmatched junction nucleotides: 5. CDR1 and CDR2 (germline): SGHAT, FQNNGV. The CDR3 is 14 amino acids.

V and J are TRBV5-1 and TRBJ1-5; possible D gene TRBD1, 5 bases. CDR1 and CDR2 from the germline V gene are SGHRS and YFSETQ. The CDR3 length is 13 residues. Trimming pared 1 base from V and 4 bases from J, leaving 6 bases between. CDR3 sequence reads: CASSLRGNQPQHF. The DNA of the CDR3 is TGCGCCAGCAGCTTGAGGGGTAATCAGCCCCAGCATTTT.

Only a few counts were recorded for this clone. The sample has other DNA sequences that encode this CDR3 too. The chain combines TRBV28 with TRBJ1-1; D gene unclear. The germline CDR1 and CDR2 sequences are MDHEN and SYDVKM. CDR3 length: 12 amino acids. V was trimmed by 4 bases and J by 1 base, leaving 4 bases between them. CDR3 in amino acids: CASSSRNTEAFF. Written as DNA, the CDR3 is TGTGCCAGCAGTTCCAGGAACACTGAAGCTTTCTTT.

The chain employs TRBV28 and TRBJ1-2; no firm D call. Germline V CDR1 and CDR2: MDHEN, SYDVKM. The CDR3 is made up of 17 amino acids. V shed 5 bases and J shed 5 bases, with 24 bases lying between them. The DNA for the CDR3 is TGTGCCAGCAGTACCTGGCAGCGTCCCCCCGACACGTATGGCTACACCTTC. It specifies CASSTWQRPPDTYGYTF.

The CDR3 coding sequence is TGTGCCAGCTCACCACTCTCCGGACTAGCGGGAGTTGAGCAGTTCTTC. Its translation is CASSPLSGLAGVEQFF. The chain employs TRBV18 and TRBJ2-1, with 13 bases identical to TRBD2. From germline, CDR1 is KGHSH and CDR2 LQKENI. The CDR3 loop spans 16 amino acids. V shed 1 base and J 9 bases; nucleotides not matched to a gene: 6.

The V gene is TRBV25-1, the J gene TRBJ1-6, with 9 bases matching TRBD1. The CDR3 runs to 15 residues. J lost 7 bases, V lost 3 bases, and 4 bases had no gene match. CDR1 and CDR2 from the germline V gene are MGHDK and SYGVNS. The DNA for the CDR3 is TGTGCCAGCAGTGAGGGGACAGGGAGAAATTCACCCCTCCACTTT. Its protein product is CASSEGTGRNSPLHF.